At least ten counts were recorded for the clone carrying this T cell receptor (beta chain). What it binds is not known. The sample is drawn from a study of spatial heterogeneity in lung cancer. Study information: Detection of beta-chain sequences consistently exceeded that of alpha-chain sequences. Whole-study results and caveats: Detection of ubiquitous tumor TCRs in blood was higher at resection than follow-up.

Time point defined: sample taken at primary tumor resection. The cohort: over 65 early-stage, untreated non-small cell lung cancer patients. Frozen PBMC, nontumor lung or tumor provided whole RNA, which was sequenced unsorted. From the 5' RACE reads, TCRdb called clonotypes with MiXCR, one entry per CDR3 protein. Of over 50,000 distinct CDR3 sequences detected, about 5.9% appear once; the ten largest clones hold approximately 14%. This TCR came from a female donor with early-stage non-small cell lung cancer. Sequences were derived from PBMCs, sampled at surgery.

CDR3 sequence (DNA): TGTGCCAGCAGCTTGGAACGGGTGGAGGCTGAAGCTTTCTTT. Its translation is CASSLERVEAEAFF. The chain uses TRBV7-8 and TRBJ1-1; D is undetermined. Looked up from germline, CDR1 is SGHVS and CDR2 is FQNEAQ. The ends were cut back, 3 bases at V and 6 bases at J, with 14 bases in the middle. The CDR3 runs 14 residues.